The subject of this entry is one T cell receptor (beta chain). The specificity of this receptor is unknown. The sample holds no much larger clone one base away, and base qualities are not on file. The V end gives up 11 bases and the J end 5 bases, leaving 8 bases in the junction not matched to a gene. The CDR3 covers 13 residues, taking in both the cysteine and the phenylalanine. Kept here is only the CDR3 DNA, which spans 39 bases and is read in frame from base 1. The germline V gene yields SNHLY for CDR1 and FYNNEI for CDR2. These data are taken from a study of cytomegalovirus exposure and HLA in healthy donors (dated by TCRdb to 2015 to 2018). The study in broad terms: According to an earlier analysis of 550 to 750 of the donors, about 179 million T cells yielded approximately 120 million unique TCR beta sequences and more than 250 Gb of sequence data. Class I and class II HLA loci were covered by the typing at four-digit resolution. Donor age, sex, ethnicity and CMV serostatus were compiled together with the repertoire data. Among about 400 genotyped donors of the cohort, an average of around 250,000 unique TCR beta nucleotide sequences was sequenced per donor, of which approximately 19% were non-productive. Among the roughly 430 genotyped donors, under 90% belonged to the genetic ancestry cluster associated with self-reported Caucasian donors. Using immunosequencing, the study profiled T cell repertoires from 550 to 750 subjects and related those repertoires to cytomegalovirus serostatus. An earlier analysis of around 580 of the donors used high-throughput TCR beta sequencing to judge whether each TCR beta V gene segment behaved as functional or pseudogenic. To predict cytomegalovirus infection status, the study brought together high-throughput TCR immunosequencing, statistical association of individual TCRs with disease status, and machine learning. Besides the first cohort of around 700 subjects, a separate validation cohort made up of 120 or so different subjects was used. The study aimed to test whether signatures of past pathogen exposure could be identified by cataloging public T cell receptors. An early release covering over 500 HLA-typed donors comprised approximately 300 gigabases of sequencing data and tens of millions of unique TCR sequences. Rather than using new phenotypic data, the later analysis identified candidate immune exposures from TCR beta sequences and from how often those sequences occurred across donors. Because of strong linkage in the cohort, roughly five DR-DQ haplotypes were treated as single units for association and clustering. In a later genetic analysis, genome-wide SNP genotypes for 398 of the 666 donors were used, and that subset was treated as a discovery cohort. Typing coverage differed by locus: A, B, C, DRB1 and DQB1 were typed in about 620-640 donors, DQA1 in 522, DPA1 in around 610, and DPB1 in 472. Every repertoire in the discovery cohort had been generated on one and the same sequencing platform. In a later analysis, previously published TCR beta repertoires from 666 donors were re-analyzed and high-resolution HLA genotyping was added so that TCR occurrence patterns could be studied. Summary of the overall study and its limitations: HLA typing was unavailable for some donors at each locus, so association tests used only the typed subset. Sequencing depth was assumed to be roughly uniform across donors in the presence/absence analyses, though that assumption may not hold. In an earlier analysis of some 500 of the donors, most TCR beta V segments were observed in productive rearrangements about 87% or about 30% of the time, broadly matching IMGT annotations. According to the authors, the approach could potentially be generalized to other disease states and immunological phenotypes. The sequencing pipeline was judged likely to have produced a cluster of highly shared sequence variants as a technical artifact. A further reported finding was that TCR beta sequences accurately predicted the HLA-A and HLA-B alleles for most subjects in the first cohort. Immune exposure information for the cohort was limited to CMV serostatus. A later analysis found that HLA-associated TCR beta chains were more clonally expanded and had lower generation probabilities than equally common non-associated chains. Across donors, most TCR sequences were observed very rarely, whereas some public TCRs were present in many individuals. In a later analysis, most CMV-associated TCR beta chains were found to appear HLA-restricted, with HLA associations seemingly driven largely by CMV exposure. In a later analysis, the rate of TCR association differed among HLA loci, with DRB1 alleles having the most associated TCRs and HLA-C alleles having the fewest. The cohort was sequenced for TCR beta chains only, and without alpha or paired-chain data the features that could be detected were limited. Several of the top co-occurrence clusters appeared to be linked to parvovirus B19, influenza, CMV and Epstein-Barr virus, according to a later analysis. V-gene and J-gene trimming of TCR beta chains was associated with a missense DCLRE1C variant in a later genetic analysis, and the association was replicated in an independent cohort. In a later genetic analysis, fewer N-insertions in productive TCRs were reported among donors in an Asian-associated ancestry cluster than the roughly 670-donor mean. Three of the identified cytomegalovirus-associated TCR beta chains were confirmed in vitro to be specific for cytomegalovirus antigens. The study gave a list of about 150 TCR beta chains associated with cytomegalovirus. Some IMGT-functional V segments, including TRBV6-2 and TRBV6-3, could not be told apart with the 87-base-pair reads, so those segments were excluded. Over 15 rarely observed V segments, including chromosome 9 orphons, were excluded from the earlier analysis of 550 to 700 of the donors because counts were too low. Correlated functional status among segregating V segments might be attributable to linkage disequilibrium, but an unknown experimental factor could not be ruled out. In both the original and validation cohorts, the classifier was reported to diagnose cytomegalovirus status with high specificity and sensitivity. At a false discovery rate of 0.05, a later analysis linked 16,951 TCR beta sequences to specific HLA alleles. When HLA alleles, especially DR and DQ, strongly co-occurred, TCR associations were difficult to assign to individual alleles.

Library preparation was by the immunoSEQ multiplex PCR assay. A mixture of 60 forward primers for TCR Vbeta segments and 13 reverse primers for TCR Jbeta segments was used in the multiplex PCR. Amplification of the CDR3 region of rearranged TCR beta genes was performed with a multiplex PCR assay on genomic DNA. The Illumina HiSeq System was used to sequence the amplified TCR beta libraries as 87-base-pair reads. The paper's data handling went like this. A later analysis tallied roughly 80 million unique TCR beta chains across the 650 to 750 repertoires, and approximately 11 million of those chains were shared by two or more donors. To remove PCR and sequencing errors, raw reads were error-corrected and collapsed into unique sequences using a nearest-neighbor algorithm that merged closely related sequences. V, D and J gene segments were assigned by aligning CDR3 sequences to IMGT reference sequences. For a sequence to be retained, a match of at least six nucleotides to both a V gene segment and a J gene segment was required. Rearrangements were classified as productive when the CDR3 lacked stop codons and remained in frame with V and J, and all other rearrangements were classified as non-productive. CDR3 was defined according to IMGT convention as the region running from the second conserved V-encoded cysteine to the conserved J-encoded phenylalanine. The earlier analysis of about 590 of the donors excluded sequences that lacked an unambiguous match to a single V gene segment. An earlier analysis of some 610 of the donors called V segments functional above 56.7% productive rearrangements and segregating when the between-donor standard deviation exceeded 5%. A statistical classification framework was developed to diagnose cytomegalovirus status using the catalog of TCR beta chain sequences. In a later analysis, TCR nucleotide sequences were compared against IMGT/GENE-DB human TR gene sequences so that V and J genes could be assigned. In a later analysis, CDR3 sequences and most-parsimonious VDJ recombination scenarios were assigned using the TCRdist pipeline. In a later analysis, every TCR beta chain was defined by the combination of its CDR3 amino acid sequence and its V-gene family, and reads without a unique V-gene family were dropped. To address suspected cross-contamination and a sequencing artifact, a later analysis removed under 600 highly shared, low-generation-probability nucleotide sequences. A later analysis calculated a clonal expansion index for each public chain from normalized within-repertoire ranks of inferred template counts. In a later analysis, generation probabilities were computed using a VDJ recombination model fitted to out-of-frame rearrangements, and the results were checked against IGoR. In a later analysis, hypergeometric tests were used to score TCR-TCR, TCR-HLA and TCR-CMV co-occurrence, with a repertoire-size bias correction applied to TCR pairs. A later analysis estimated false discovery rates by permuting HLA or CMV assignments 20 times. In a later analysis, co-occurring TCRs were grouped using DBSCAN, with TCRdist sequence similarity added in when clustering inside HLA-allele-positive subsets. Co-occurrence clustering excluded repertoires with fewer than 30,000 or more than 120,000 public chains, plus five with anomalous nucleotide sharing. The table comes from immuneACCESS by way of TCRdb, which keeps in-frame sequences with V and J called. Part of the clones is missing from these tables; in studies checked, under half for an unresolved V gene and the rest for unknown reasons. V, J and clone size are taken as reported in that table, and D and trimming were inferred from the DNA itself. The sample table contains 85,000 to 90,000 clones; only one count was recorded for about 67% of them. Around 1.9% of the sample is taken by the ten largest.

The cohort consisted of some 670 healthy bone marrow donors. All cohort members were sampled while nominally healthy, although unrecorded immune exposures were likely present. The donor tested CMV seronegative, placing the donor among the 300 to 400 seronegative members of the cohort. Each donor provided a peripheral blood sample, and peripheral blood mononuclear cells were used for TCR beta sequencing. The Qiagen DNeasy Blood Extraction Kit was used to extract genomic DNA from the blood cell samples. What was sequenced was PBMCs. This sequence uses TRBV2 and TRBJ2-5; a stretch of 10 junction bases matches TRBD1. The sequence was collected from a man aged 25 to 45 in good health and CMV-seronegative. The sequence in DNA is TGTGCCGGGGCCGGGACAGGGGCCGAGACCCAGTACTTC. This yields the protein CAGAGTGAETQYF.